The TCR beta chain under discussion was sequenced for a study of CD8+CD57+ T cells in acquired aplastic anemia. As for the study in general: Quantities of DNA derived from sorted CD4+ and CD8+ cells averaged around 3 ug. There were 10 million to 14 million reads, on average, for CD4+ cells from healthy donors. Regarding the study as a whole: Roughly 28 was the count of CD8+ CDR3 sequences that patients shared with controls. Patient and control CD8+ Simpson's diversity was not significantly different.

As to this clonotype: Its cognate antigen is unknown.

Genomic DNA constituted the template upon which TCR beta VDJ and CDR3 profiling was performed. MiXCR, run by TCRdb on the reads, gives a single entry per CDR3 protein. The sample contains about 160,000 distinct CDR3 sequences, roughly 47% of which appear only once. V lost 0 bases and J lost 4, with 10 bases in between. Germline CDR1 is SGHKS and CDR2 is YYEKEE (reference sequence). The CDR3 extends over 14 amino acids. The chain combines TRBV5-5 with TRBJ1-1; no clear D gene. Sequencing used sorted CD4+, CD8+, or CD8+CD57+ T cells (not recorded which) from PBMCs. This sequence was found in a human donor in good health. The CDR3 protein is CASSLVAVTTEAFF. The CDR3 nucleotides read TGTGCCAGCAGCTTGGTTGCAGTCACCACTGAAGCTTTCTTT. The full variable domain, rest sourced from reference TRBV5-5 and TRBJ1-1, is DAGVTQSPTHLIKTRGQQVTLRCSPISGHKSVSWYQQVLGQGPQFIFQYYEKEERGRGNFPDRFSARQFPNYSSELNVNALLLGDSALYLCASSLVAVTTEAFFGQGTRLTVV.